Included here is one T cell receptor (beta chain) sequence, with context. This specimen belongs to a study of CD8 T cells in Susac syndrome. RNA totalling about 0.5 to 1 ug underwent reverse transcription with random hexamers. In TCRdb, the immunoSEQ multiplex PCR reads were re-called with MiXCR into one record per CDR3 protein. Counted here are about 140,000 distinct CDR3 sequences, approximately 95% occurring once; the ten biggest clones make up 0.25% to 0.3%. CDR1 SEHNR and CDR2 FQNEAQ come from the germline V gene (reference sequence). V lost 6 bases and J lost 5, with 14 bases in between. This CDR3 spans 14 amino acids.

The chain links TRBV7-9 to TRBJ2-1, with D possibly TRBD2 on 5 matching bases. Input material: CD8+ T cells from PBMCs. The receptor was derived from a human donor in good health. This chain's CDR3 is CASSNPVGDNEQFF. For the CDR3, the DNA is TGTGCCAGCAGTAACCCAGTCGGGGACAATGAGCAGTTCTTC. The whole variable domain, filled in from reference TRBV7-9 and TRBJ2-1, reads DTGVSQNPRHKITKRGQNVTFRCDPISEHNRLYWYRQTLGQGPEFLTYFQNEAQLEKSRLLSDRFSAERPKGSFSTLEIQRTEQGDSAMYLCASSNPVGDNEQFFGPGTRLTVL.